These 8 T cell receptor beta chains originate from one sample sequenced in a study. A single record per CDR3 protein comes from TCRdb applying MiXCR to the 5' RACE reads. The data show about 57,000 distinct CDR3 sequences, around 26% seen once. Sequenced material: tumor-infiltrating memory CD4+ T cells sorted from the breast tumor. Specified subset: memory CD4+ T cells, CD4+CD45RO+CD25-. These receptors were collected from a female donor with breast cancer.

This clonotype was observed a few times. The rearrangement uses TRBV6-2 or TRBV6-3 and TRBJ2-5; D gene ambiguous. This CDR3 region has 14 residues. The germline gives CDR1 MNHEY, CDR2 SVGEGT. V shed 0 bases and J shed 5 bases, with 10 bases lying between them. The CDR3: CASSYSPVRETQYF. CDR3 DNA: TGTGCCAGCAGTTACTCCCCAGTGAGGGAGACCCAGTACTTC.

This clonotype showed up many times. The J gene is TRBJ1-2, the V gene TRBV29-1; 8 nucleotides line up with TRBD1. Unmatched junction bases numbered 3, after V lost 4 bases and J lost 8 bases. CDR3 length: 11 amino acids. Germline CDR1 reads SQVTM; CDR2 reads ANQGSEA. In nucleotides, the CDR3 is TGCAGCGTTGGACAGGGGCGAGGCTACACCTTC. Translating gives CSVGQGRGYTF. The whole variable domain, remainder taken from reference TRBV29-1 and TRBJ1-2, is SAVISQKPSRDICQRGTSLTIQCQVDSQVTMMFWYRQQPGQSLTLIATANQGSEATYESGFVIDKFPISRPNLTFSTLTVSNMSPEDSSIYLCSVGQGRGYTFGSGTRLTVV.

The genes are TRBV7-2 and TRBJ1-5; TRBD1 agrees at 8 bases. This CDR3 is 13 amino acids long. In germline, CDR1 is SGHTA, CDR2 FQGNSA. With V trimmed by 2 bases and J by 7 bases, 1 base remained unmatched. CDR3 in DNA: TGTGCCAGCAGCTTACAGGGGGCACAGCCCCAGCATTTT. Translated: CASSLQGAQPQHF.

The table lists this clonotype with a few counts. V usage is TRBV6-5 and J usage is TRBJ2-1; the D gene is possibly TRBD1 (5 bases). V was clipped by 2 bases and J by 2 bases, with 7 bases between them. This CDR3 has 14 amino acids. In germline, CDR1 is MNHEY, CDR2 SVGAGI. For the CDR3, the DNA is TGTGCCAGCAGTTACAGGGGAACCTACAATGAGCAGTTCTTC. Its translation: CASSYRGTYNEQFF.

Only a few counts were recorded for this clonotype. The chain recombines TRBV7-2 with TRBJ1-5; D may be TRBD1 (6 bases). The V gene lost 3 bases and the J gene lost 12 bases, with 9 bases spanning the gap. This CDR3 has 11 amino acids. Germline CDR1 and CDR2: SGHTA and FQGNSA. CDR3 sequence: CASSFGGGQHF. In nucleotides, the CDR3 is TGTGCCAGCAGCTTTGGAGGGGGCCAGCATTTT.

The rearrangement joins TRBV28 to TRBJ2-5, with TRBD2 matching 7 bases. The germline gives CDR1 MDHEN, CDR2 SYDVKM. Unmatched junction bases numbered 10, after V lost 8 bases and J lost 7 bases. The CDR3 totals 13 residues. The CDR3, as DNA: TGTGCCAGCTCCGGACTAGACGGTGGGACCCAGTACTTC. This gives the protein CASSGLDGGTQYF.

The chain couples TRBV12-3 or TRBV12-4 to TRBJ2-5, with 10 nucleotides matching TRBD2. J was trimmed by 5 bases and V by 6 bases; bases with no gene match: 12. The CDR3 is made up of 16 amino acids. CDR3 region: CASRGSLAGVMETQYF. DNA of the CDR3: TGTGCCAGCAGAGGGAGTCTAGCGGGAGTCATGGAGACCCAGTACTTC.

V and J are TRBV28 and TRBJ2-2, with 8 bases matching TRBD2. Germline-derived CDR1 and CDR2 are MDHEN and SYDVKM. CDR3 size: 16 residues. J gave up 4 bases and V 8 bases, and 12 bases lay outside the gene matches. In DNA, the CDR3 is TGTGCCAGCTTTCGGCAAGCGGGAGTTCGCACCGGGGAGCTGTTTTTT. Translated, it gives CASFRQAGVRTGELFF.